This T cell receptor (beta chain) was sequenced during a study of technical replicates of blood from a few donors. Method: immunoSEQ multiplex PCR; TCRdb's copy keeps in-frame clones and lacks some. The table lists some 80,000 clones, approximately 94% of them singletons. The V gene's germline CDR1 is SGHKS and CDR2 YYEKEE (reference sequence). J was trimmed by 3 bases and V by 5 bases; bases with no gene match: 6. The CDR3 runs 17 residues. Sequencing input: T cells isolated from PBMCs. The rearrangement uses TRBV5-5 and TRBJ2-3, with 16 nucleotides matching TRBD2. This TCR was recovered from a human donor in good health. The CDR3, as DNA: TGTGCCAGCAGGACCGGGACTAGCGGGAGGGTAACAGATACGCAGTATTTT. Translating it yields CASRTGTSGRVTDTQYF.